Included here is one T cell receptor beta chain sequence, with context. Its target is unknown. This specimen comes from a study of T cells in narcolepsy. Study-wide points: No autoreactive T cell clone sequences appeared in some memory CD4+ repertoires. Reportedly, autoreactive clonotypes were serially detected in patients' blood but not controls'.

The assay was immunoSEQ multiplex PCR, and TCRdb's table has in-frame clones only and misses some. The table shows about 33,000 clones, with about nine tenths occurring only once. Sequenced: CD45RA- memory CD4+ T cells from PBMCs. This receptor was obtained from a human donor with narcolepsy.

As DNA, the CDR3 is TGTGCCAGCAGCAAAGACAGACCATCATCCGACAGGCTGATCAAACATGGCTACACCTTC. Translated, it gives CASSKDRPSSDRLIKHGYTF. The genes are TRBV21-1 and TRBJ1-2; TRBD1 is the table's D call and was not checked against the DNA. TRBV21-1 is deemed a pseudogene. The CDR3 has 20 residues.